The sequence of this T cell receptor beta chain was determined in a study of cytomegalovirus exposure and HLA in healthy donors (dated by TCRdb to about 2017). Background for the entire study: In an earlier analysis of 587 of the donors, 276 Gb of sequence data and 90 million to 120 million unique TCR beta sequences from 150 million to 200 million T cells were reported. An early release that covered some 640 HLA-typed donors contained around 300 gigabases of sequencing data and tens of millions of unique TCR sequences. The genetic ancestry cluster associated with self-reported Caucasian donors included roughly 84% of the roughly 400 genotyped donors. The study aimed to test whether cataloging public T cell receptors could reveal signatures of past pathogen exposure. The study profiled the T cell repertoires of about 720 subjects by immunosequencing and related them to cytomegalovirus serostatus. A separate validation cohort of 100 to 150 different subjects was used in addition to the 666-subject first cohort. High-throughput TCR immunosequencing, statistical association of individual TCRs with disease status, and machine learning were combined to predict cytomegalovirus infection status. A later analysis re-examined previously published TCR beta repertoires from roughly 720 donors and added high-resolution HLA genotyping to investigate patterns of TCR occurrence. The later analysis used no new phenotypic data to find candidate immune exposures, relying instead on TCR beta sequences and their occurrence across donors. In an earlier analysis of 587 of the donors, high-throughput TCR beta sequencing was used to judge whether each TCR beta V gene segment behaved as functional or pseudogenic. Donor age, sex, ethnicity and CMV serostatus were compiled together with the repertoire data. In a later genetic analysis, genome-wide SNP genotypes for about 55% of the roughly 700 donors were used, and that subset was treated as a discovery cohort. Every repertoire in the discovery cohort had been generated on one and the same sequencing platform. HLA typing covered class I and class II loci at four-digit resolution. Typing coverage differed by locus: A, B, C, DRB1 and DQB1 were typed in roughly 620-630 donors, DQA1 in 522, DPA1 in around 580, and DPB1 in 472. Because of strong linkage in the cohort, 5 or 6 DR-DQ haplotypes were treated as single units for association and clustering. On average, roughly 200,000 unique TCR beta nucleotide sequences were sequenced per donor among roughly 430 genotyped donors of the cohort, with around 19% of those sequences being non-productive.

The method behind the library was the immunoSEQ multiplex PCR assay. The multiplex PCR relied on a mix of 60 forward primers for TCR Vbeta segments and 13 reverse primers for TCR Jbeta segments. A multiplex PCR assay on genomic DNA amplified the CDR3 region of rearranged TCR beta genes. On the Illumina HiSeq System, the amplified TCR beta libraries were sequenced as 87-base-pair reads. Per the original workflow: In a later analysis, roughly 80 million unique TCR beta chains were counted across the approximately 670 repertoires, and around 11 million of these chains were shared by at least two donors. Raw reads were error-corrected and collapsed into unique sequences by a nearest-neighbor algorithm in which closely related sequences were merged to remove PCR and sequencing errors. To assign V, D and J gene segments, CDR3 sequences were aligned to IMGT reference sequences. For a sequence to be retained, a match of at least six nucleotides to both a V gene segment and a J gene segment was required. Rearrangements were classified as productive when the CDR3 lacked stop codons and remained in frame with V and J, and all other rearrangements were classified as non-productive. CDR3 was defined by IMGT convention, running from the second conserved V-encoded cysteine to the conserved J-encoded phenylalanine. In an earlier analysis of just under 600 of the donors, sequences lacking an unambiguous match to a single V gene segment were excluded. An earlier analysis of 450 to 650 of the donors called V segments functional above 56.7% productive rearrangements and segregating when the between-donor standard deviation exceeded 5%. A statistical classification framework was built for diagnosing cytomegalovirus status from the catalog of TCR beta chain sequences. V and J gene assignment, in a later analysis, came from comparing TCR nucleotide sequences with IMGT/GENE-DB human TR gene sequences. The TCRdist pipeline was used in a later analysis to assign CDR3 sequences and most-parsimonious VDJ recombination scenarios. In a later analysis, each TCR beta chain was defined by its CDR3 amino acid sequence together with its V-gene family, and reads without a unique V-gene family were excluded. A later analysis removed several hundred highly shared, low-generation-probability nucleotide sequences to deal with suspected cross-contamination and a sequencing artifact. In a later analysis, a clonal expansion index was calculated for each public chain from normalized within-repertoire ranks of inferred template counts. A later analysis computed generation probabilities with a VDJ recombination model fitted to out-of-frame rearrangements, and checked the results against IGoR. Hypergeometric tests were used in a later analysis to score TCR-TCR, TCR-HLA and TCR-CMV co-occurrence, with a repertoire-size bias correction applied to the TCR pairs. To estimate false discovery rates, a later analysis permuted the HLA or CMV assignments 20 times. In a later analysis, co-occurring TCRs were grouped using DBSCAN, and TCRdist sequence similarity was added for clustering within HLA-allele-positive subsets. Repertoires with fewer than 30,000 or more than 120,000 public chains, plus five repertoires with anomalous nucleotide sharing, were excluded from co-occurrence clustering. TCRdb took over this immuneACCESS table, retaining in-frame rearrangements with V and J assigned. Such tables are incomplete; in checked studies, under half of the missing clones stem from an unresolved V gene, and the remainder is unexplained. V and J calls and clone size are those listed in that table; D and trimming were worked out from the DNA. Present in this sample are roughly 65,000 clones, almost 70% of which were seen just once. Under 20% of the sample goes to the ten largest clones.

Paper-wide results and their limitations: An association between a missense DCLRE1C variant and V-gene and J-gene trimming of TCR beta chains was found in a later genetic analysis and replicated in an independent cohort. Across donors, most TCR sequences were observed very rarely, whereas some public TCRs were present in many individuals. In a later analysis, the rate of TCR association differed among HLA loci, with DRB1 alleles having the most associated TCRs and HLA-C alleles having the fewest. A group of highly shared sequence variants was considered likely to be a technical artifact of the sequencing pipeline. Because counts were too low, seventeen rarely observed V segments, including chromosome 9 orphons, were excluded from the earlier analysis of 587 of the donors. In an earlier analysis of 587 of the donors, most TCR beta V segments appeared in productive rearrangements about 87% or about 30% of the time, broadly matching IMGT annotations. In the study, some 180 TCR beta chains were listed as associated with cytomegalovirus. In vitro tests confirmed that a few of the cytomegalovirus-associated TCR beta chains recognize cytomegalovirus antigens. Compared with the 666-donor mean, donors in an Asian-associated ancestry cluster had fewer N-insertions in productive TCRs, according to a later genetic analysis. Several of the top co-occurrence clusters appeared to be linked to parvovirus B19, influenza, CMV and Epstein-Barr virus, according to a later analysis. The only immune exposure information available for the cohort was CMV serostatus. HLA typing was unavailable for some donors at each locus, so association tests used only the typed subset. Roughly uniform sequencing depth across donors was assumed in presence/absence analyses, although this assumption may not hold. This cohort had only TCR beta chains sequenced, and the lack of alpha or paired-chain data limited which features could be detected. Assigning TCR associations to individual alleles was difficult when HLA alleles, especially DR and DQ, strongly co-occurred. The authors suggested that the approach could potentially be generalized to other disease states and immunological phenotypes. Because the 87-base-pair reads could not distinguish some IMGT-functional V segments, including TRBV6-2 and TRBV6-3, those segments were excluded. Most CMV-associated TCR beta chains appeared to be HLA-restricted in a later analysis, and the HLA associations seemed to be driven largely by CMV exposure. A further reported finding was that TCR beta sequences accurately predicted the HLA-A and HLA-B alleles for most subjects in the first cohort. Linkage disequilibrium might explain the correlated functional status among segregating V segments, but an unknown experimental factor could not be excluded. The classifier was reported to diagnose cytomegalovirus status with high specificity and sensitivity in both the original cohort and the validation cohort. In a later analysis, 15,000 to 20,000 TCR beta sequences were associated with specific HLA alleles at a false discovery rate of 0.05. A later analysis found that HLA-associated TCR beta chains were more clonally expanded and had lower generation probabilities than equally common non-associated chains.

The cohort was made up of roughly 670 healthy bone marrow donors. At the time of sampling, all cohort members were nominally healthy, though unrecorded immune exposures were likely present. The donor tested CMV seropositive and was one of the 289 seropositive cohort members. Every donor gave a peripheral blood sample, and the peripheral blood mononuclear cells from that sample were used for TCR beta sequencing. The Qiagen DNeasy Blood Extraction Kit was used to extract genomic DNA from the blood cell samples. Remarks on this clone: What antigen it recognizes has not been identified. It has no much larger one-base neighbor in the sample; base qualities were not kept.

The germline V and J ends show losses of 8 bases and 7 bases respectively, and no gene match explains 4 bases of the junction. From a lookup of the germline V gene, CDR1 and CDR2 are SQVTM and ANQGSEA. Including cysteine and phenylalanine, the CDR3 has 10 amino acids. Solely the CDR3 DNA is kept, with 30 bases framed from the first base. The receptor was derived from a middle-aged man in good health and CMV-seropositive. The sample consisted of PBMCs. This chain is built from TRBV29-1 and TRBJ1-1; 7 central bases correspond to TRBD1. For the CDR3, the sequence is CSIHRGEAFF. The DNA sequence reads TGCAGCATTCACAGGGGTGAAGCTTTCTTT.